The source of this TCR beta chain is a study of shared clonotypes between healthy human individuals (dated by TCRdb to 2020 to 2022). Some background on the complete study: The cohort comprised a couple of women and a few men aged 18 to 49 years. For each donor, CD4 naive and CD4 memory were each given three plates, CD8 naive was given two plates, and CD8 memory was given one plate. To estimate repertoire size and how much clonotypes are shared between individuals, the study performed deep sequencing of blood TCR repertoires from roughly five healthy adults. To increase sequencing depth and limit assay-specific biases, different laboratories used diverse techniques to prepare libraries and sequence TCR repertoires. Per donor, leukapheresis produced somewhere between about 0.94 and 9.5 billion PBMCs. The paper's findings and limits, for the study overall: Sampling was limited to blood, and TCR repertoires in tissue likely differ from TCR repertoires in blood. Even with the large sequencing depth, rarefaction of the sorted-subset datasets indicated that sequencing was incomplete. Pairwise subsampling indicated that sequencing depth was expected to affect the degree of clonotype sharing among donors. Higher generation probabilities were observed for clonotypes shared by all four sorted-subset donors than for non-shared clonotypes. Because the study included a small number of donors, the genetic and exposure-history diversity represented was limited. Across a handful of donors, approximately 5% of naive CD4, approximately 3.5% of naive CD8, roughly 2.2% of memory CD4, and 0.4% of memory CD8 clonotypes were shared. Naive subsets generally had larger estimated clonotype richness than memory subsets.

Donors were healthy HIV-negative adults with no recently reported acute infections or vaccinations. All donors were Caucasian adults living in Nashville, Tennessee, USA. CD4+ T cells were enriched through magnetic negative selection, after which naive cells were positively selected on CD45RA and the remaining negative fraction served as the memory subset. After blood collection by leukapheresis, PBMCs were isolated using Ficoll-Histopaque density gradient centrifugation and then cryopreserved in the vapor phase of liquid nitrogen. Analytical flow cytometry was used to check the purity and quantity of each magnetically sorted T cell population. Each sorted fraction had its genomic DNA isolated and then quantified by UV absorbance on a Nanodrop 2000c. Turning to this clone: The antigen it recognizes is unknown. Base qualities are not at hand, and no much larger clone is one base apart.

Using the deep immunoSEQ assay, multiplex PCR amplified TCR CDR3 regions from genomic DNA. Extracted genomic DNA from each cell subset was distributed evenly across all wells of several immunoSEQ 96-well plates, and each plate was treated as a replicate. For sorted subsets, each replicate PCR was loaded with approximately 190 ng genomic DNA, equivalent to about 33,000 T cell genomes. Purified libraries were measured with a Qubit 3.0 fluorometer, size-checked on a Bioanalyzer 2100, and measured again with the KAPA Library Quantification kit. Each immunoSEQ 96-well plate was sequenced on its own single-read 150-cycle Illumina NextSeq 550 flow cell. For the original study's pipeline: The immunoSEQ output contained only junctional sequences without quality scores, so filtering could not match that applied to full-length reads. Sequences were annotated with PyIR, a Python wrapper for IgBLAST v1.9, and V/J genes and CDR3 were assigned using IMGT germline references. Any read was removed if the V/J assignment was weak (E-value above 1e-6), the CDR3 was missing, or the read contained stop codons, out-of-frame junctions, or ambiguous translated residues. V3J clonotypes were defined as sequences sharing an identical inferred V gene, J gene, and CDR3 amino acid sequence. To compute the percentage overlap between repertoires, the number of shared unique clonotypes was divided by the size of the smaller repertoire. RTK rarefaction, the Chao1 estimator, and Recon v2.1 estimates of unobserved clonotypes were used to assess repertoire richness. For all TCRbeta clonotypes obtained by the gDNA method from a few donors, generation probabilities were computed with OLGA. The table was pulled from immuneACCESS by TCRdb, which kept in-frame rearrangements only. Such tables lose some clones; where checked, under half of the loss comes from unresolved V genes, and the rest has no known cause. Clone size and V and J calls were adopted from that table, with D and trimming inferred from the DNA. The sample profile shows nearly 1,000,000 clones; 60% to 85% of them were found once. Approximately 1.5% of the sample belongs to the ten largest clones.

The receptor was derived from a man aged 18 to 29 in good health. Specimen: memory CD4+ T cells sorted from blood. The cell subset or site label for this specimen denotes: CD45RA-negative fraction.

CDR3 loop: CASSWEALDTGELFF. Read as DNA, the sequence is TGTGCCAGCAGCTGGGAGGCCCTGGACACCGGGGAGCTGTTTTTT. The V gene is TRBV11-2 and the J gene is TRBJ2-2; TRBD2 is a weak D gene call, 6 bases matching. Between the V and J ends, shortened by 4 bases and 3 bases respectively, the junction contains 12 bases. For CDR1 and CDR2, the germline V gene lists SGHAT and FQNNGV. The CDR3 runs 15 residues from the cysteine to the phenylalanine. The only DNA kept is the CDR3, 45 bases in frame from the first base.